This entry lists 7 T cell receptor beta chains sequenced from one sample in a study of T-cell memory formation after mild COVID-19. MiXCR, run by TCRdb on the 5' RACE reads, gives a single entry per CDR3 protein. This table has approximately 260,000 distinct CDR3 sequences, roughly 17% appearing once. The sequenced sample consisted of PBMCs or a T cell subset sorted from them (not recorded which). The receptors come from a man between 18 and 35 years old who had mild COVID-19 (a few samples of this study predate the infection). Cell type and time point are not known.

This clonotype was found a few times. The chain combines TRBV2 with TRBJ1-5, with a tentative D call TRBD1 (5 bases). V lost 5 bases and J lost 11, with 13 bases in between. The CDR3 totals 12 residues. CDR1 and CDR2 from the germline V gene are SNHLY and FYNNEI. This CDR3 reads CASSWDPGAQHF. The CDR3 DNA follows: TGTGCCAGCAGTTGGGACCCCGGGGCCCAGCATTTT.

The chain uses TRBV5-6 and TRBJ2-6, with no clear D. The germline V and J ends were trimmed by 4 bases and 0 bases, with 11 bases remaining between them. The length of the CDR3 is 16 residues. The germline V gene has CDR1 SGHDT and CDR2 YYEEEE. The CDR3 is CASSRTASSGANVLTF. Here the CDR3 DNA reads TGTGCCAGCAGCCGGACGGCGAGCTCTGGGGCCAACGTCCTGACTTTC.

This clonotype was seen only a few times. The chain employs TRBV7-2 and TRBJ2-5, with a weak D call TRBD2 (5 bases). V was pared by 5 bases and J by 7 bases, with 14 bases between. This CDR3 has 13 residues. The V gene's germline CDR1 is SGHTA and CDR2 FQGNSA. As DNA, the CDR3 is TGTGCCAGCAGCCCCGCGGGCGCCGGGACCCAGTACTTC. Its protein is CASSPAGAGTQYF.

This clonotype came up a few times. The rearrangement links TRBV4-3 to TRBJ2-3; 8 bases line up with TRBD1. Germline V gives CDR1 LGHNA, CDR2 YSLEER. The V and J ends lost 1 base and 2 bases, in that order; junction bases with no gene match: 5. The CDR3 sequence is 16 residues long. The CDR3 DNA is TGCGCCAGCAGCCAAGGACAGGGGTTTGACACAGATACGCAGTATTTT. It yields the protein CASSQGQGFDTDTQYF.

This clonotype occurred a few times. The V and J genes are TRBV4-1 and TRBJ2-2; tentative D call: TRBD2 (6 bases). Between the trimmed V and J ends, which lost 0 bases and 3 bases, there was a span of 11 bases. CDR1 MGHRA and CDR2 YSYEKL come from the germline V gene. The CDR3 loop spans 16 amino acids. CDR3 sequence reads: CASSQEWTTDTGELFF. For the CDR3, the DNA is TGCGCCAGCAGCCAAGAGTGGACTACCGACACCGGGGAGCTGTTTTTT.

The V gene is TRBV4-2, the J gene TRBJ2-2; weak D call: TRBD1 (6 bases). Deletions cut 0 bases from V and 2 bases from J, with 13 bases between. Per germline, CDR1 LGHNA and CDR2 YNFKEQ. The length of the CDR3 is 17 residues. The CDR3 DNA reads TGTGCCAGCAGCCAAGATCTCGGACAGAGAAACACCGGGGAGCTGTTTTTT. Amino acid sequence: CASSQDLGQRNTGELFF.

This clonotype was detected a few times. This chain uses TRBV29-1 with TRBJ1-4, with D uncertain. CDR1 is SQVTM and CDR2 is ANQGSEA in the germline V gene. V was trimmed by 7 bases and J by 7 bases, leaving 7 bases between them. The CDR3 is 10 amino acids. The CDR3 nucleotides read TGCAGCGCCGAGGGTGAAAAACTGTTTTTT. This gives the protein CSAEGEKLFF.